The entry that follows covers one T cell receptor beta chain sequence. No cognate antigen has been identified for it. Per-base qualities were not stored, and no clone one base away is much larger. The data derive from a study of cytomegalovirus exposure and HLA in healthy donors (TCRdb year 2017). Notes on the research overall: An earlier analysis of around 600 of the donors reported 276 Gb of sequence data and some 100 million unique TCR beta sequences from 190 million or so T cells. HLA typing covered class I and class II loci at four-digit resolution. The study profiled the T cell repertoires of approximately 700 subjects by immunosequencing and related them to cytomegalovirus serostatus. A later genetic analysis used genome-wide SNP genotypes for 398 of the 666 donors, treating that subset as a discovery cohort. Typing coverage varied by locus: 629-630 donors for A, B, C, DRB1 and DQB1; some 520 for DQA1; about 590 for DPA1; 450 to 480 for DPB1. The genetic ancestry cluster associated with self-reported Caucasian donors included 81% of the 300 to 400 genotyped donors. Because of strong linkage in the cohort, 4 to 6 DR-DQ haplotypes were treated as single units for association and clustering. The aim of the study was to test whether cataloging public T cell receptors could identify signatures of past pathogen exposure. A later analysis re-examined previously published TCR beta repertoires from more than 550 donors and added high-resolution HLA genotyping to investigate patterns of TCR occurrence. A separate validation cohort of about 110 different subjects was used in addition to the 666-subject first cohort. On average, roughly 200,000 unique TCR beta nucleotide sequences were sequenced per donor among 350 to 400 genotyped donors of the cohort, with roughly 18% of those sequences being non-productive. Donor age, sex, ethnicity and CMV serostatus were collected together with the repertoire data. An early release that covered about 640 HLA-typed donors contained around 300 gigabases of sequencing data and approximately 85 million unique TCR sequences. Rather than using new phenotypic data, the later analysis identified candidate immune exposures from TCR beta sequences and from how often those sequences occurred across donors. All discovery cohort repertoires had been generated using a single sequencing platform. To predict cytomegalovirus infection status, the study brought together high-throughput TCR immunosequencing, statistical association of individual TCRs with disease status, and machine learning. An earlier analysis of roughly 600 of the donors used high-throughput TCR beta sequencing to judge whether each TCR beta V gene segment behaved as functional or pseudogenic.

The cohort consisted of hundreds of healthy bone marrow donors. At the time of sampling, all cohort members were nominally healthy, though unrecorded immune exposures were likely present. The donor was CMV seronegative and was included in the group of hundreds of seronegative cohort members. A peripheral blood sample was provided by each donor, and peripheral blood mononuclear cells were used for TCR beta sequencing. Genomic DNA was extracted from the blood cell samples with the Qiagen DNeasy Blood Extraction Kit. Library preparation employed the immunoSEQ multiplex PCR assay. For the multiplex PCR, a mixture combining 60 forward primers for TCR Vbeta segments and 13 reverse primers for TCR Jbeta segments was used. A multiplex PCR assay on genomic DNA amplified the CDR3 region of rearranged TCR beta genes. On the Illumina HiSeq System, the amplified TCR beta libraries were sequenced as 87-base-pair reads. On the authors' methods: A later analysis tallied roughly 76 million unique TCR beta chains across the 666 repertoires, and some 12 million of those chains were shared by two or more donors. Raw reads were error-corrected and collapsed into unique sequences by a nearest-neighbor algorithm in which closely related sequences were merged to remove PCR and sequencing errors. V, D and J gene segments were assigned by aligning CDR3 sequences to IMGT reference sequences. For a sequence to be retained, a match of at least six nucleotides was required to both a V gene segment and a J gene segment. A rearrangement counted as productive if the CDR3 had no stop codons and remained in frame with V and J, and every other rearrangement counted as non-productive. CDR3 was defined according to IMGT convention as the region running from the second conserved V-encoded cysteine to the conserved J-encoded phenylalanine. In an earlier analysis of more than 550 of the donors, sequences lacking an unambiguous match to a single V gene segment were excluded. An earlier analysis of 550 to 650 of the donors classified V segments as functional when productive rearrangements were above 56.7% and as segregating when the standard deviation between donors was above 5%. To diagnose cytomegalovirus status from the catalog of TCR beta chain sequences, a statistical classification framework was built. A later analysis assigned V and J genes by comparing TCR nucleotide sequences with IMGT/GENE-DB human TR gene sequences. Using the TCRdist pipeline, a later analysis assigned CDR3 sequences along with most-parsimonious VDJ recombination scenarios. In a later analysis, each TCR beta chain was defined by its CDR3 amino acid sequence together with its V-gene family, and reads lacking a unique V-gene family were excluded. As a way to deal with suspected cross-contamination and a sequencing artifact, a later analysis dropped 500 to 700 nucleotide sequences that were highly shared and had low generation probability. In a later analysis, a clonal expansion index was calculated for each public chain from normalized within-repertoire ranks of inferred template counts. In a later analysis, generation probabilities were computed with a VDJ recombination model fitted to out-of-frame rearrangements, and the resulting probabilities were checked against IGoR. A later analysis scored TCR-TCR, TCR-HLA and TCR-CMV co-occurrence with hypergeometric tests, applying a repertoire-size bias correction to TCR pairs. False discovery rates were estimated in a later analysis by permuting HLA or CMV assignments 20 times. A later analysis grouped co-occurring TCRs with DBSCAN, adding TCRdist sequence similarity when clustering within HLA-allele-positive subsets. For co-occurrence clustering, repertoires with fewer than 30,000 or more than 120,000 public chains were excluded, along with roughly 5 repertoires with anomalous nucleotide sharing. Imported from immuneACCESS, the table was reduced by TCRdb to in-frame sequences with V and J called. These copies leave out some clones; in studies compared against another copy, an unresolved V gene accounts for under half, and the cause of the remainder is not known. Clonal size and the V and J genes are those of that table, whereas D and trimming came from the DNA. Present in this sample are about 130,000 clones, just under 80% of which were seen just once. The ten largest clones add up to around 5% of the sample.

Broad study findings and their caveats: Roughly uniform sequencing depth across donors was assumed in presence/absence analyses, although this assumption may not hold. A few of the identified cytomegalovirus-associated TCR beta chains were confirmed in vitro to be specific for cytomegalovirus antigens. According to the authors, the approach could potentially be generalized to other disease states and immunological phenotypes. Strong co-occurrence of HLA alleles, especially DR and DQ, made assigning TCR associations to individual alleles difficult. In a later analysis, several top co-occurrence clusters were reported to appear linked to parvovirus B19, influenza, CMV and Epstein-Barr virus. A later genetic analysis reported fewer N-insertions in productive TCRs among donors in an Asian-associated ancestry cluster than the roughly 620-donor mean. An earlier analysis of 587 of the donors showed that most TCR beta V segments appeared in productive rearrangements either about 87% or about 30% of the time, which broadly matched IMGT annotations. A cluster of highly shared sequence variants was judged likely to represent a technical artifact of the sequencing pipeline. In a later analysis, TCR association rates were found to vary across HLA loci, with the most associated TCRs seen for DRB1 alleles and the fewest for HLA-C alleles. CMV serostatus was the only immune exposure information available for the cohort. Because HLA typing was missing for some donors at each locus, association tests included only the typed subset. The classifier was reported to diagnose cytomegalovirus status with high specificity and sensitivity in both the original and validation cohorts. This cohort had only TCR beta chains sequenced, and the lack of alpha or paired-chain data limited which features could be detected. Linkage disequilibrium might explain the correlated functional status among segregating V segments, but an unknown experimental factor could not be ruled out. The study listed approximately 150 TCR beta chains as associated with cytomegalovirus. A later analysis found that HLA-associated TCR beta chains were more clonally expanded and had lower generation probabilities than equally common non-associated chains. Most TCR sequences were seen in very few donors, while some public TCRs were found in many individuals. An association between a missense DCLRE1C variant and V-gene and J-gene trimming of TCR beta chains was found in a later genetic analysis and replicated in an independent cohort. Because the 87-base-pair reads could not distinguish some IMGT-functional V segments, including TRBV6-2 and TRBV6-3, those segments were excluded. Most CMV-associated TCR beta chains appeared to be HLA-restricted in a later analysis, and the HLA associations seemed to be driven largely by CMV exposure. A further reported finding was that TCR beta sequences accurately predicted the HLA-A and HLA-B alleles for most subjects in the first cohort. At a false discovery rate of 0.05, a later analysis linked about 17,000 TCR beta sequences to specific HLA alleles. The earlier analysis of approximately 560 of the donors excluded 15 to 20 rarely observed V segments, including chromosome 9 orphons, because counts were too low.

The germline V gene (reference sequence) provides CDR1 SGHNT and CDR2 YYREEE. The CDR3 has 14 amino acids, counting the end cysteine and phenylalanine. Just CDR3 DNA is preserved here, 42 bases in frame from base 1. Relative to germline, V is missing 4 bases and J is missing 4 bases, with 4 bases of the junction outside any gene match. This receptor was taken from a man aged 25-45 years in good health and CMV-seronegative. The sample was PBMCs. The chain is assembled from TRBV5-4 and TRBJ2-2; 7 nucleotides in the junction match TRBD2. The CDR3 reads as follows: CASSPRLATGELFF. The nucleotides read TGTGCCAGCAGCCCAAGACTAGCCACCGGGGAGCTGTTTTTT.